These 16 T cell receptor beta chains were all obtained from the same sample, sequenced in a study of cytomegalovirus exposure and HLA in healthy donors. The method was immunoSEQ multiplex PCR; TCRdb's version includes in-frame clones alone and lacks a portion of them. The top ten hold roughly 0.93% of the sample, which has about 280,000 clones, more than 75% seen once. Sequencing was performed on PBMCs. The receptors were sampled from a woman younger than 35 in good health and CMV-seronegative.

This clone was seen more than once but under ten times. J is TRBJ1-1 and V is TRBV29-1; D unclear. The CDR3 totals 12 residues. From germline, CDR1 is SQVTM and CDR2 ANQGSEA. The V end was cut by 1 base, the J end by 8 bases, with 11 bases between. CDR3 in DNA: TGCAGCGTTGAAGGGTCAGTCGTCGAAGCTTTCTTT. Encoded protein: CSVEGSVVEAFF.

The chain links TRBV18 to TRBJ2-1; maybe TRBD2 (6 bases). Germline lookup yields CDR1 KGHSH and CDR2 LQKENI. The CDR3 sequence is 16 residues long. The ends were cut back, 6 bases at V and 2 bases at J, with 17 bases in the middle. Here the CDR3 reads CASSPKAGGTYNEQFF. CDR3 bases: TGTGCCAGCTCTCCTAAAGCGGGCGGCACCTACAATGAGCAGTTCTTC.

The chain couples TRBV11-2 to TRBJ2-7; maybe TRBD2 (6 bases). V dropped 2 bases and J dropped 5 bases, with 13 bases sitting between them. Germline V gene sequence: CDR1 SGHAT, CDR2 FQNNGV. The CDR3 is 14 residues long. The CDR3 spells CASSLTGSRDEQYF. The CDR3 coding sequence is TGTGCCAGCAGCTTAACCGGGAGTAGGGACGAGCAGTACTTC.

V is TRBV9 and J is TRBJ2-7; D is uncertain. Germline CDR1 reads SGDLS; CDR2 reads YYNGEE. Trimming removed 0 bases from V and 6 bases from J, with 13 bases in between. The CDR3 length is 14 residues. For the CDR3, the DNA is TGTGCCAGCAGCGTAGGTGCTAGTCTAGTCGAGCAGTACTTC. This sequence encodes CASSVGASLVEQYF. Variable domain in full (rest from reference TRBV9 and TRBJ2-7): DSGVTQTPKHLITATGQRVTLRCSPRSGDLSVYWYQQSLDQGLQFLIQYYNGEERAKGNILERFSAQQFPDLHSELNLSSLELGDSALYFCASSVGASLVEQYFGPGTRLTVT.

This sequence joins TRBV18 and TRBJ2-7, with D possibly TRBD2 on 6 matching bases. Trimming took off 1 base at V and 6 bases at J, with 13 bases between the two ends. The CDR3 length is 14 residues. Germline V gene data show CDR1 as KGHSH and CDR2 as LQKENI. CDR3 nucleotide sequence: TGTGCCAGCTCACCACGGCGGGGTAACAGCGAGCAGTACTTC. Its protein is CASSPRRGNSEQYF.

This clone was found once. The V and J genes are TRBV5-6 and TRBJ1-2; D is unclear. Trimming left V 0 bases short and J 0 bases short, with 9 bases between. Per germline, CDR1 SGHDT and CDR2 YYEEEE. CDR3 length: 15 residues. In nucleotides, the CDR3 is TGTGCCAGCAGCTTGGGGCGGCGAGCTAACTATGGCTACACCTTC. Amino acids: CASSLGRRANYGYTF.

The chain recombines TRBV5-6 with TRBJ2-7, with 10 bases aligning to TRBD2. The germline V gene has CDR1 SGHDT and CDR2 YYEEEE. CDR3 length: 15 amino acids. The V segment lost 2 bases and the J segment 2 bases; nucleotides outside the gene matches: 4. The CDR3 loop reads CASSFTSGNTYEQYF. CDR3 nucleotide sequence: TGTGCCAGCAGCTTCACTAGCGGGAACACCTACGAGCAGTACTTC.

The chain recombines TRBV27 with TRBJ2-1, with a weak D call TRBD2 (6 bases). The CDR3 has 13 residues. The V end lost 3 bases, the J end lost 10 bases, and 13 bases lay between the germline ends. The germline V gene has CDR1 MNHEY and CDR2 SMNVEV (reference sequence). The DNA of the CDR3 is TGTGCCAGCAGTTTGCGGGCGAGCGGGGAGCAGTTCTTC. The encoded protein is CASSLRASGEQFF.

This chain uses TRBV6-5 with TRBJ1-1, with TRBD1 matching 8 bases. Germline-derived CDR1 and CDR2 are MNHEY and SVGAGI. Trimming removed 5 bases from V and 0 bases from J; junction bases left unmatched: 2. This CDR3 is 14 amino acids long. In DNA, the CDR3 is TGTGCCAGCAGTAGACAGGGGATGAACACTGAAGCTTTCTTT. It specifies CASSRQGMNTEAFF.

CDR3 amino acids: CASSQDPAGGVDTQYF. The DNA of the CDR3 is TGCGCCAGCAGCCAAGACCCAGCGGGAGGGGTTGATACGCAGTATTTT. The chain employs TRBV4-3 and TRBJ2-3, with 10 bases lining up with TRBD2. Germline V gene sequence: CDR1 LGHNA, CDR2 YSLEER. Germline trimming cut 0 bases from V and 6 bases from J; bases unmatched to any gene: 6. CDR3 length equals 16 residues.

This clone appeared a few times. The chain joins TRBV6-4 to TRBJ2-2; D unresolved. Between the trimmed V and J ends, which lost 2 bases and 3 bases, there was a span of 7 bases. The CDR3 totals 14 residues. Germline CDR1 is MRHNA and CDR2 is SNTAGT. The CDR3 DNA sequence: TGTGCCAGCAGTGACGCCCGCGACACCGGGGAGCTGTTTTTT. Translating gives CASSDARDTGELFF.

The chain joins TRBV7-3 to TRBJ2-1, with 13 positions matching TRBD2. In germline, CDR1 is SGHTA, CDR2 FQGTGA. This CDR3 has 15 residues. The V and J ends lost 6 bases and 8 bases, in that order; junction bases with no gene match: 7. The CDR3 spells CASSFGTSGIDEQFF. In DNA form, the CDR3 reads TGTGCCAGCAGTTTCGGGACTAGCGGGATCGATGAGCAGTTCTTC.

This chain links TRBV7-8 with TRBJ1-2; 8 bases align to TRBD1. V was pared by 1 base and J by 6 bases, with 7 bases of the junction left unmatched. Germline values: CDR1 SGHVS, CDR2 FQNEAQ. CDR3 length: 15 residues. CDR3 in amino acids: CASSLGRTGKDGYTF. The CDR3 coding sequence is TGTGCCAGCAGCTTAGGTCGGACAGGGAAAGATGGCTACACCTTC.

The gene calls are TRBV5-4 and TRBJ1-1; 7 nucleotides agree with TRBD1. The germline CDR1 and CDR2 sequences are SGHNT and YYREEE (reference sequence). There are 16 residues in the CDR3. V lost 0 bases to trimming and J lost 5 bases; unmatched junction nucleotides: 10. DNA for the CDR3: TGTGCCAGCAGCTTGGCCAGGCAGGGGGGTCGAACTGAAGCTTTCTTT. This gives the protein CASSLARQGGRTEAFF.

CDR3 loop: CAWSGPTKLHF. DNA of the CDR3: TGTGCCTGGAGTGGCCCAACAAAACTCCACTTT. The genes are TRBV30 and TRBJ1-6; D remains ambiguous. CDR3 size: 11 residues. The germline V gene encodes CDR1 GTSNPN and CDR2 SVGIG (reference sequence). V lost 1 base and J lost 16, with 11 bases in between.

This clone occurred once. J is TRBJ2-7 and V is TRBV27; 10 positions match TRBD1. The germline V gene encodes CDR1 MNHEY and CDR2 SMNVEV (reference sequence). The CDR3 is made up of 18 amino acids. V gave up 2 bases and J gave up 0 bases; unmatched junction bases: 10. DNA of the CDR3: TGTGCCAGCAGTTTAAAAAGAGGGACAGGGGTCAGCTCCTACGAGCAGTACTTC. Protein sequence: CASSLKRGTGVSSYEQYF.